The 24 T cell receptor beta chains listed next were all sequenced from one sample in a study of tumor-infiltrating lymphocytes in primary liver carcinoma. The template, about 500 ng total RNA, yielded TCR beta cDNA made with a constant-region primer. Nested multiplex PCR, run for three rounds with slightly modified ARM-PCR, yielded TCR beta libraries. Rounds one and two of PCR, each of around 9 cycles, were primed with TRBV1-TRBV30 forward primers and a C-beta reverse primer. From the multiplex PCR reads, TCRdb called clonotypes with MiXCR, one entry per CDR3 protein. Among 300,000 to 350,000 distinct CDR3 sequences listed, about 61% were seen once. In addition to blood RNA drawn from unsorted whole blood, germline DNA was extracted. The sequenced sample was peripheral blood. The receptors stem from a man aged 35-49 years with primary liver carcinoma and hepatitis B virus infection.

The J gene is TRBJ2-1, the V gene TRBV7-3, with TRBD2 identical over 9 bases. J gave up 8 bases and V 7 bases, and 12 bases lay outside the gene matches. Germline CDR1 reads SGHTA; CDR2 reads FQGTGA. This CDR3 is 15 amino acids long. The CDR3 spells CASNRGLAGWDEQFF. In DNA, the CDR3 is TGTGCCAGCAACAGGGGACTAGCAGGATGGGATGAGCAGTTCTTC.

The chain combines TRBV6-5 with TRBJ2-7; 7 nucleotides agree with TRBD1. The germline CDR1 and CDR2 sequences are MNHEY and SVGAGI. With V trimmed by 6 bases and J by 7 bases, 15 bases remained unmatched. The CDR3 runs to 15 residues. CDR3 sequence: CASSPLTGFIHEQYF. CDR3 sequence (DNA): TGTGCCAGCAGCCCACTGACAGGGTTTATCCATGAGCAGTACTTC.

The chain uses TRBV4-1 and TRBJ2-2; perhaps TRBD2 as D (6 bases). The V and J ends lost 1 base and 8 bases respectively, with 20 bases between them. The CDR3 covers 17 residues. Germline CDR1 is MGHRA and CDR2 is YSYEKL. The CDR3 region has the DNA TGCGCCAGCAGCCAAGCAACCGGGATTAGCGGTACTGGGGAGCTGTTTTTT. It yields the protein CASSQATGISGTGELFF.

This clonotype has ten or more counts. The chain combines TRBV11-2 with TRBJ2-7, with D uncertain. Germline V gene data show CDR1 as SGHAT and CDR2 as FQNNGV. CDR3 length: 14 residues. V lost 2 bases to trimming and J lost 2 bases, with 10 bases between them. CDR3 nucleotide sequence: TGTGCCAGCAGCTTAATGGACGGAACCTACGAGCAGTACTTC. Encoded protein: CASSLMDGTYEQYF.

This clonotype was recorded at least ten times. This chain uses TRBV4-1 with TRBJ2-7, with 7 nucleotides matching TRBD1. This CDR3 is 17 amino acids long. J gave up 7 bases and V 0 bases, and 15 bases lay outside the gene matches. The germline CDR1 and CDR2 sequences are MGHRA and YSYEKL. The CDR3, as DNA: TGCGCCAGCAGCCAAGATCGTTCAAGGGGGCAAGGAAAAGAGCAGTACTTC. It encodes CASSQDRSRGQGKEQYF.

V usage is TRBV5-1 and J usage is TRBJ2-1; TRBD2 matches 8 bases. CDR1 is SGHRS, CDR2 YFSETQ, per germline. The CDR3 loop spans 16 amino acids. V lost 0 bases to trimming and J lost 6 bases; unmatched junction nucleotides: 8. CDR3 nucleotide sequence: TGCGCCAGCAGCTTGGGAGCGGGAGAAGGGTCCAATGAGCAGTTCTTC. It encodes CASSLGAGEGSNEQFF.

Comments on this clonotype: A much larger clone differs from this one at a single base, so this may be a read error. The chain combines TRBV25-1 with TRBJ2-4; 8 nucleotides match TRBD1. CDR1 and CDR2 (germline): MGHDK, SYGVNS. This CDR3 is built from 18 residues. CDR3 DNA sequence: TGTGCCAGCAGTGGACAGGACAGGGTGGAGGGGACCAAAAACATTCAGAACTTC. Amino acids: CASSGQDRVEGTKNIQNF.

Remarks on this clonotype: A much larger clone is a single base away; this may be a read error. The J gene is TRBJ2-5, the V gene TRBV10-2, with 12 bases that match TRBD2. This CDR3 has 19 amino acids. CDR1 is WSHSY, CDR2 SAAADI, per germline. The junction had 13 bases not matched to a gene; V was cut back by 0 bases and J by 5 bases. CDR3 coding DNA: TGCGCCAGCAGTGAGTCGACGGGAGAGACTAGCGGGAGAAGGGAGACCCAGTACTTC. Translating gives CASSESTGETSGRRETQYF.

This clonotype was seen at least ten times. The rearrangement uses TRBV29-1 and TRBJ2-3; 12 bases match TRBD1. With 7 bases clipped from V and 4 bases from J, the junction kept 9 bases outside the gene matches. The CDR3 sequence is 15 residues long. The germline V gene has CDR1 SQVTM and CDR2 ANQGSEA. Here the CDR3 reads CSAGGTGGVADTQYF. As DNA, the CDR3 is TGCAGCGCAGGGGGGACAGGGGGCGTTGCAGATACGCAGTATTTT.

CDR3 amino acids: CASSPKHAYGSGRNIQYF. The DNA of the CDR3 is TGTGCCAGCAGCCCCAAGCACGCCTACGGGTCCGGTAGGAACATTCAGTACTTC. The rearrangement links TRBV11-2 to TRBJ2-4; unclear D gene. CDR3 length equals 18 residues. Germline V gene sequence: CDR1 SGHAT, CDR2 FQNNGV. V lost 5 bases, J lost 7 bases, and 27 bases lay in between.

About this clonotype: Germline is not matched at one junction end, which may reflect a read error. The chain recombines TRBV12-3 or TRBV12-4 with TRBJ2-5; the match to TRBD2 covers 10 bases. The CDR3 is made up of 15 amino acids. The CDR3 protein is CASSLLAGPQETHYF. The CDR3 DNA reads TGTGCCAGCAGTCTACTAGCGGGACCTCAAGAGACCCATTACTTC.

V and J are TRBV29-1 and TRBJ1-1; D not resolved. The CDR3 covers 13 residues. V lost 7 bases and J lost 3, with 15 bases in between. Germline V CDR1 and CDR2: SQVTM, ANQGSEA. CDR3 nucleotides: TGCAGCGCTGCCCTTACGGAAGACACTGAAGCTTTCTTT. It yields the protein CSAALTEDTEAFF.

Turning to this clonotype: One junction end does not reproduce the germline sequence, and a read error may be involved. The chain links TRBV11-2 to TRBJ2-3; weak D call: TRBD2 (5 bases). Germline lookup yields CDR1 SGHAT and CDR2 FQNNGV. The CDR3 has 15 residues. The CDR3 DNA is TGCTCCAGCAGCTACCAAGCGGATTTCACAGATACGCAGTATTTT. It specifies CSSSYQADFTDTQYF.

Concerning this clonotype: A much more abundant neighbour one base away suggests this may be a read error. This sequence joins TRBV6-5 and TRBJ1-6; weak D call: TRBD1 (6 bases). V lost 4 bases and J 17 bases, leaving 15 bases between the germline ends. The CDR3 consists of 12 residues. Germline CDR1 reads MNHEY; CDR2 reads SVGAGI. For the CDR3, the DNA is TGTGCCAGCAGTTCAGGGGTTCTGCCCATCCACTTT. This codes for CASSSGVLPIHF.

Of note for this clonotype: This may be a read error: a much more frequent sequence differs by one nucleotide. The chain couples TRBV6-2 or TRBV6-3 to TRBJ2-7; D uncertain. V lost 6 bases to trimming and J lost 0 bases, with 15 bases between them. The CDR3 runs 15 residues. Looked up from germline, CDR1 is MNHEY and CDR2 is SVGEGT. Here the CDR3 reads CASSQPSMSSYEQYF. The CDR3 DNA sequence: TGTGCCAGCAGCCAACCGAGTATGAGCTCCTACGAGCAGTACTTC.

The rearrangement joins TRBV20-1 to TRBJ1-1, with no clear D. Germline CDR1 DFQATT, CDR2 SNEGSKA (reference sequence). The CDR3 is made up of 12 amino acids. With 2 bases removed from V and 0 bases from J, the gap between germline ends came to 4 bases. The CDR3 nucleotides are TGCAGTGCTAGACAGGTGAACACTGAAGCTTTCTTT. Protein product: CSARQVNTEAFF.

The chain links TRBV11-2 to TRBJ2-7; the D is unclear. The CDR3 totals 13 residues. Trimming pared 6 bases from V and 3 bases from J, leaving 12 bases between. CDR1 is SGHAT and CDR2 is FQNNGV in the germline V gene. The CDR3 reads CASSATHFYEQYF. The CDR3 DNA is TGTGCCAGCAGTGCAACACACTTCTACGAGCAGTACTTC.

This clonotype was seen more than once but under ten times. The J gene is TRBJ2-3, the V gene TRBV11-2; the D is unclear. This CDR3 comprises 12 residues. CDR1 is SGHAT, CDR2 FQNNGV, per germline. V lost 5 bases, J lost 6 bases, and 9 bases lay in between. CDR3 sequence reads: CASSPWADTQYF. CDR3 bases: TGTGCCAGCAGCCCCTGGGCGGATACGCAGTATTTT. The variable domain in full, completed from reference TRBV11-2 and TRBJ2-3, reads EAGVAQSPRYKIIEKRQSVAFWCNPISGHATLYWYQQILGQGPKLLIQFQNNGVVDDSQLPKDRFSAERLKGVDSTLKIQPAKLEDSAVYLCASSPWADTQYFGPGTRLTVL.

A word on this clonotype: The junction departs from germline at one end; a sequencing error may be responsible. The V gene is TRBV5-1, the J gene TRBJ2-7; D is perhaps TRBD2 (6 bases). The CDR3 is 13 amino acids. From germline, CDR1 is SGHRS and CDR2 YFSETQ. The CDR3 bases are TGCCCCAGCAGCGTGGGACTCGTCTACGAGCAGTACTTC. Translating it yields CPSSVGLVYEQYF.

With respect to this clonotype: Germline is not matched at one junction end, which may reflect a read error. V usage is TRBV11-3 and J usage is TRBJ2-1; no clear D gene. The CDR3 covers 14 residues. Germline CDR1 and CDR2: SGHNT and YENEEA. The CDR3 sequence is CAGSLVRFYNEQFF. The DNA of the CDR3 is TGTGCCGGCAGCTTAGTCAGATTTTACAATGAGCAGTTCTTC.

This clonotype is a singleton in its sample. This chain uses TRBV11-2 with TRBJ2-1; 9 bases agree with TRBD1. This CDR3 is 15 amino acids long. Trimming cost V 11 bases and J 6 bases; bases outside gene matches: 14. Looked up from germline, CDR1 is SGHAT and CDR2 is FQNNGV. The CDR3 DNA sequence: TGTGCCGGCGGGCGGACAGGGGAGGGTGGCAATGAGCAGTTCTTC. As protein: CAGGRTGEGGNEQFF. The entire variable domain, with the rest obtained from reference TRBV11-2 and TRBJ2-1, is as follows: EAGVAQSPRYKIIEKRQSVAFWCNPISGHATLYWYQQILGQGPKLLIQFQNNGVVDDSQLPKDRFSAERLKGVDSTLKIQPAKLEDSAVYLCAGGRTGEGGNEQFFGPGTRLTVL.

Comments on this clonotype: At one boundary the junction diverges from the germline segment, which might be a read error. This chain links TRBV11-2 with TRBJ2-5, with no clear D. Per the germline V gene, CDR1 is SGHAT and CDR2 is FQNNGV. This CDR3 is built from 13 residues. CDR3 nucleotides: TGTGCCAGTAGTAATAACAGCCAAGGGACCCAGTACTTC. Translated: CASSNNSQGTQYF.

This clonotype was seen once. This chain connects TRBV11-2 to TRBJ2-7; D possibly uses TRBD1 or TRBD2 (6 bases each). The length of the CDR3 is 16 residues. V lost 5 bases and J 4 bases, leaving 21 bases between the germline ends. Germline V gene lookup returns CDR1 SGHAT and CDR2 FQNNGV. Here the CDR3 DNA reads TGTGCCAGCAGCCACCCAACCGACAGGAGGGTTTACGAGCAGTACTTC. This sequence encodes CASSHPTDRRVYEQYF.

This clonotype counts as medium-sized. The chain combines TRBV6-2 or TRBV6-3 with TRBJ1-1; 7 bases are shared with TRBD1. Germline V gene lookup returns CDR1 MNHEY and CDR2 SVGEGT. V lost 6 bases, J lost 4 bases, and 11 bases stayed unmatched. CDR3 length: 15 residues. The CDR3 region is CASSTDRAKSTEAFF. CDR3 nucleotide sequence: TGTGCCAGCAGCACCGACAGGGCAAAGAGCACTGAAGCTTTCTTT.